What follows are 17 T cell receptor beta chains derived from one specimen sequenced in a study of T cell responses to AZD1222 COVID-19 vaccine. Libraries were prepared by immunoSEQ multiplex PCR; TCRdb keeps only in-frame clonotypes and omits some of them. The table shows roughly 200,000 clones, with approximately 92% occurring only once. This material consisted of peripheral blood, taken 28 days after the second dose of the MenACWY control vaccine. All receptors come from an adult who received the MenACWY meningococcal vaccine as a control.

The chain couples TRBV10-3 to TRBJ2-5; perhaps TRBD2 as D (5 bases). Germline CDR1 ENHRY, CDR2 SYGVKD. V was trimmed by 2 bases and J by 4 bases, leaving 11 bases between them. The CDR3 runs to 14 residues. The CDR3 sequence: CAISEALAGETQYF. The CDR3 nucleotides read TGTGCCATCAGTGAGGCCCTGGCGGGAGAGACCCAGTACTTC.

The rearrangement joins TRBV6-6 to TRBJ1-2, with D possibly TRBD1 on 5 matching bases. Germline values: CDR1 MNHNY, CDR2 SVGAGI (reference sequence). This CDR3 has 15 residues. V dropped 2 bases and J dropped 0 bases, with 10 bases sitting between them. In DNA, the CDR3 is TGTGCCAGCAGTTACGCTGACAGACCTAACTATGGCTACACCTTC. It encodes CASSYADRPNYGYTF.

The V gene is TRBV5-1, the J gene TRBJ1-1, with D possibly matching TRBD1 (5 bases). Germline V gives CDR1 SGHRS, CDR2 YFSETQ. The CDR3 is made up of 12 amino acids. V lost 4 bases and J 7 bases, leaving 11 bases between the germline ends. CDR3 DNA sequence: TGCGCCAGCAGCGGGGGTGGGAGTGAAGCTTTCTTT. This codes for CASSGGGSEAFF.

Only a few counts were recorded for this clone. The chain has TRBV28 and TRBJ1-3, with TRBD1 matching over 8 bases. In germline, CDR1 is MDHEN, CDR2 SYDVKM. Unmatched junction bases numbered 15, after V lost 5 bases and J lost 0 bases. The CDR3 is 19 amino acids. The CDR3 nucleotides are TGTGCCAGCAGTCCCCAGGGGTGGGACAGGAAAAGCTCTGGAAACACCATATATTTT. Translation: CASSPQGWDRKSSGNTIYF.

This clone came up once. The chain is built from TRBV5-1 and TRBJ2-6; 8 nucleotides match TRBD1. Per the germline V gene, CDR1 is SGHRS and CDR2 is YFSETQ. V trimming: 5 bases; J trimming: 2 bases; junction bases outside the gene matches: 9. The CDR3 runs to 17 residues. The CDR3 protein is CASSPGGAWAGANVLTF. CDR3 coding DNA: TGCGCCAGCAGTCCAGGGGGCGCGTGGGCTGGGGCCAACGTCCTGACTTTC.

V usage is TRBV29-1 and J usage is TRBJ1-2; perhaps TRBD1 as D (5 bases). The CDR3 is 12 residues long. CDR1 and CDR2 (germline): SQVTM, ANQGSEA. V was trimmed by 6 bases and J by 7 bases, leaving 15 bases between them. The DNA for the CDR3 is TGCAGCGTAGCTACAGGTAATGGTGGCTACACCTTC. Amino acid sequence: CSVATGNGGYTF.

The chain links TRBV6-5 to TRBJ1-2; perhaps TRBD1 as D (5 bases). Germline V lookup: CDR1 MNHEY, CDR2 SVGAGI. The V gene lost 9 bases and the J gene lost 0 bases, with 17 bases spanning the gap. The CDR3 contains 15 residues. The chain's CDR3 is CASQEGATSNYGYTF. The CDR3 bases are TGTGCCAGTCAAGAAGGGGCAACCTCTAACTATGGCTACACCTTC.

The chain uses TRBV5-1 and TRBJ2-1, with 8 bases identical to TRBD2. Germline V gene data show CDR1 as SGHRS and CDR2 as YFSETQ. The V segment lost 4 bases and the J segment 8 bases; nucleotides outside the gene matches: 8. The CDR3 contains 14 residues. The DNA for the CDR3 is TGCGCCAGCAGCCCCACTGGGCGGGAGGATGAGCAGTTCTTC. Amino acids: CASSPTGREDEQFF.

This clone came up once. The V and J genes are TRBV6-5 and TRBJ2-2; tentative D call: TRBD2 (5 bases). V gave up 8 bases and J gave up 3 bases, with 7 bases separating them. Germline assignment: CDR1 MNHEY and CDR2 SVGAGI. The CDR3 runs to 12 residues. In DNA form, the CDR3 reads TGTGCCAGCTTGGGAGACACCGGGGAGCTGTTTTTT. The encoded protein is CASLGDTGELFF.

The rearrangement joins TRBV11-2 to TRBJ2-1; 9 nucleotides agree with TRBD1. This CDR3 is 15 amino acids long. The germline CDR1 and CDR2 sequences are SGHAT and FQNNGV. V lost 2 bases and J lost 7; bases outside the gene matches: 6. CDR3 in amino acids: CASSLTGGVVNEQFF. DNA of the CDR3: TGTGCCAGCAGCTTAACAGGGGGCGTAGTAAATGAGCAGTTCTTC.

The chain combines TRBV5-1 with TRBJ1-1; the match to TRBD1 covers 7 bases. V lost 7 bases to trimming and J lost 5 bases; unmatched junction nucleotides: 11. CDR1 is SGHRS, CDR2 YFSETQ, per germline. There are 14 residues in the CDR3. The CDR3 region is CASFRDREGTEAFF. DNA of the CDR3: TGCGCCAGCTTCAGAGACAGGGAGGGAACTGAAGCTTTCTTT.

The chain is built from TRBV6-2 or TRBV6-3 and TRBJ1-2; D not certain. Germline lookup yields CDR1 MNHEY and CDR2 SVGEGT. The CDR3 covers 16 residues. The V end lost 3 bases, the J end lost 4 bases, and 18 bases lay between the germline ends. The CDR3 coding sequence is TGTGCCAGCAGTTATCCCATCTTGGACGGAGCCTATGGCTACACCTTC. This sequence encodes CASSYPILDGAYGYTF.

The CDR3 loop reads CASRYRDRGTEAFF. The CDR3 bases are TGTGCCAGCAGGTACCGGGACAGGGGTACTGAAGCTTTCTTT. The chain couples TRBV6-5 to TRBJ1-1; 10 bases are shared with TRBD1. V trimming: 6 bases; J trimming: 5 bases; junction bases outside the gene matches: 6. CDR3 length: 14 residues. CDR1 is MNHEY, CDR2 SVGAGI, per germline.

The rearrangement joins TRBV7-3 to TRBJ2-7; TRBD2 aligns across 9 bases. This CDR3 comprises 15 residues. Germline loops: CDR1 SGHTA, CDR2 FQGTGA. The V segment lost 3 bases and the J segment 6 bases; nucleotides outside the gene matches: 9. The CDR3 bases are TGTGCCAGCAGCTTGGATAGCGGGGGCGGTCGCGAGCAGTACTTC. The encoded protein is CASSLDSGGGREQYF.

The chain links TRBV21-1 to TRBJ1-1. TRBV21-1 is assigned pseudogene status. The CDR3 consists of 16 residues. CDR3 protein: CASSLGGGRQGTEAFF. Here the CDR3 DNA reads TGTGCCAGCAGTCTCGGGGGGGGGCGTCAGGGCACTGAAGCTTTCTTT.

V gene TRBV9 combines with J gene TRBJ2-1, with 9 nucleotides matching TRBD1. CDR1 is SGDLS, CDR2 YYNGEE, per germline. The CDR3 runs 16 residues. The junction had 8 bases not matched to a gene; V was cut back by 2 bases and J by 5 bases. The CDR3 spells CASSVGLGQGHNEQFF. CDR3 nucleotide sequence: TGTGCCAGCAGCGTTGGGTTGGGACAGGGACACAATGAGCAGTTCTTC.

This clone has only a few counts. This chain connects TRBV18 to TRBJ1-5; the D gene is possibly TRBD1 (5 bases). This CDR3 has 15 amino acids. The V gene lost 2 bases and the J gene lost 0 bases, with 8 bases spanning the gap. CDR1 KGHSH and CDR2 LQKENI come from the germline V gene. CDR3 coding DNA: TGTGCCAGCTCACCAGGACACTATAGCAATCAGCCCCAGCATTTT. This codes for CASSPGHYSNQPQHF.